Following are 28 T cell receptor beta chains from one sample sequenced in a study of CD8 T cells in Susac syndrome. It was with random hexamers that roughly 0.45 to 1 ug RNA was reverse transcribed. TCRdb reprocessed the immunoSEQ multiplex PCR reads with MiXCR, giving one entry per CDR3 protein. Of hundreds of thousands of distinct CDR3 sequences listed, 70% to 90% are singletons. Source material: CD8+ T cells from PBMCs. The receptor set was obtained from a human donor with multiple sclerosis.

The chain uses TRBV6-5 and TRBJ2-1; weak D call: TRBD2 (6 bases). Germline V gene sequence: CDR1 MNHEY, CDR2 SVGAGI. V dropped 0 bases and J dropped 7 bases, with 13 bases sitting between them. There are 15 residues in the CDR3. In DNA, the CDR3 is TGTGCCAGCAGTTACTCGATTGGTGGGGGGAATGAGCAGTTCTTC. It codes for CASSYSIGGGNEQFF.

The CDR3 reads CSVEDRGGQDYNEQFF. CDR3 DNA sequence: TGCAGCGTTGAAGACAGGGGGGGACAGGACTACAATGAGCAGTTCTTC. The J gene is TRBJ2-1, the V gene TRBV29-1; the D gene is possibly TRBD1 (8 bases). Trimming removed 0 bases at V and 3 bases at J, with 15 bases between. Looked up from germline, CDR1 is SQVTM and CDR2 is ANQGSEA. This CDR3 spans 16 amino acids.

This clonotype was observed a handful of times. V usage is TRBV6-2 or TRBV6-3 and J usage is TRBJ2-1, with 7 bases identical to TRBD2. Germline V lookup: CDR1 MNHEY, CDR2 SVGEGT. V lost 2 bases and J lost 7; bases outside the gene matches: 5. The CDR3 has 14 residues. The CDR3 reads CASSYRTSGNEQFF. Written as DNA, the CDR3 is TGTGCCAGCAGTTACCGGACTAGTGGAAATGAGCAGTTCTTC.

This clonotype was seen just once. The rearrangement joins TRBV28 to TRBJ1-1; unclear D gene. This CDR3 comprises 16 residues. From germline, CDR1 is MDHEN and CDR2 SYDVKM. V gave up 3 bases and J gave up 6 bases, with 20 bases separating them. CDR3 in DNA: TGTGCCAGCAGTTTTGCCACAGACCCCATCATCCCTGAAGCTTTCTTT. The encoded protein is CASSFATDPIIPEAFF. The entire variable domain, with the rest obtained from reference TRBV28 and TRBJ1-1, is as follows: DVKVTQSSRYLVKRTGEKVFLECVQDMDHENMFWYRQDPGLGLRLIYFSYDVKMKEKGDIPEGYSVSREKKERFSLILESASTNQTSMYLCASSFATDPIIPEAFFGQGTRLTVV.

The DNA for the CDR3 is TGTGCCAGCAGTTTATACAGTTATACAGATACGCAGTATTTT. This gives the protein CASSLYSYTDTQYF. J is TRBJ2-3 and V is TRBV27; D remains unclear. The V end was cut by 1 base, the J end by 3 bases, with 8 bases between. The CDR3 length is 14 residues. The V gene's germline CDR1 is MNHEY and CDR2 SMNVEV (reference sequence).

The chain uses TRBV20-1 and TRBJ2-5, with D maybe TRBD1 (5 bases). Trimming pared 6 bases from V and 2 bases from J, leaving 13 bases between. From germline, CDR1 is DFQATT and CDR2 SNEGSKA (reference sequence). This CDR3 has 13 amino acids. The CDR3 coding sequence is TGCAGTGCGACCCAGGGCCCTCAAGAGACCCAGTACTTC. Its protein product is CSATQGPQETQYF.

CDR3 residues: CAISPRVGGLTNTGELFF. The CDR3 DNA sequence: TGTGCCATCAGCCCCAGGGTGGGCGGGCTAACGAACACCGGGGAGCTGTTTTTT. This chain links TRBV10-3 with TRBJ2-2, with D perhaps matching TRBD1 or TRBD2 (5 bases each). The CDR3 sequence is 18 residues long. Deletions cut 6 bases from V and 0 bases from J, with 20 bases between. Per the germline V gene, CDR1 is ENHRY and CDR2 is SYGVKD.

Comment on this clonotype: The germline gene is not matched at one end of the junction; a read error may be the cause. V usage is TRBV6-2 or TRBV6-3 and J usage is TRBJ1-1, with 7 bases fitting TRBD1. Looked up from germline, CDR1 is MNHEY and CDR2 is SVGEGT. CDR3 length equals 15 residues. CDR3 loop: CASSYSQGVNTEAFF. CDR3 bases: TGTGCCAGCAGTTACTCCCAGGGGGTGAATACTGAAGCTTTCTTT.

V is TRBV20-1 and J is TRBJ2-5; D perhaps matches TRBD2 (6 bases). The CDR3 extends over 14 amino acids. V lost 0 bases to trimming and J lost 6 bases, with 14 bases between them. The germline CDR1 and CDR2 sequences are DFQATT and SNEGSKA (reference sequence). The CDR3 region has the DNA TGCAGTGCTAGAGATCTTCGGAGGGGACAGACCCAGTACTTC. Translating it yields CSARDLRRGQTQYF.

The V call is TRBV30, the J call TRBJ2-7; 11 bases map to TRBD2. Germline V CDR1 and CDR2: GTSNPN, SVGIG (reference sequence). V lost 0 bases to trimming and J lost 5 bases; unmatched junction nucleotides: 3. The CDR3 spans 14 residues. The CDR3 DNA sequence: TGTGCCTGGAGTGTACTAGCGGGAGATAACGAGCAGTACTTC. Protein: CAWSVLAGDNEQYF. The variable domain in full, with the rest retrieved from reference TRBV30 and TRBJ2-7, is SQTIHQWPATLVQPVGSPLSLECTVEGTSNPNLYWYRQAAGRGLQLLFYSVGIGQISSEVPQNLSASRPQDRQFILSSKKLLLSDSGFYLCAWSVLAGDNEQYFGPGTRLTVT.

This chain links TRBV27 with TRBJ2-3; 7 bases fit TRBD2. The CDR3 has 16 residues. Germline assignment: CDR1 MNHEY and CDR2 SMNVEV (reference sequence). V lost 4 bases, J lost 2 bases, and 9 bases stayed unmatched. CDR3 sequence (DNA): TGTGCCAGCAGTTCTATCCGACTAGCCAACACAGATACGCAGTATTTT. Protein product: CASSSIRLANTDTQYF.

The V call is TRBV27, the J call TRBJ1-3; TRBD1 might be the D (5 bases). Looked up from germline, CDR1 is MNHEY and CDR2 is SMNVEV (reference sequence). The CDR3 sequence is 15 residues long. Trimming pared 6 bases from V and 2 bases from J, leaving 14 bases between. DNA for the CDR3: TGTGCCAGCAGCCTGGGGGTATTCGCTGGAAACACCATATATTTT. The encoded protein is CASSLGVFAGNTIYF.

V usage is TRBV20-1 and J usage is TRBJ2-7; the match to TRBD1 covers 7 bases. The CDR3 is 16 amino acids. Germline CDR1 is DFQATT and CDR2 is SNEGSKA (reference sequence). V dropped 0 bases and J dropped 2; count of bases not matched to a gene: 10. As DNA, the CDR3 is TGCAGTGCTAGAGATATTAGGGGGACAGACCCCTACGAGCAGTACTTC. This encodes CSARDIRGTDPYEQYF.

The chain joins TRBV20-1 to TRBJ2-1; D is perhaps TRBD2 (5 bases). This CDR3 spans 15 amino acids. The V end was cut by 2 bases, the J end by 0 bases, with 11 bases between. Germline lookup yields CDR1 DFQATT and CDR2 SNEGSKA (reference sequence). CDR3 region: CSARTWESSYNEQFF. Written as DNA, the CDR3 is TGCAGTGCTAGAACTTGGGAGAGCTCCTACAATGAGCAGTTCTTC.

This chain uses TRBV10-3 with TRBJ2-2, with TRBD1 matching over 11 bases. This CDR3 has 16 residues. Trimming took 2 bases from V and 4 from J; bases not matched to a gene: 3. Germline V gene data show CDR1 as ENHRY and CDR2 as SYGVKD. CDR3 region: CAISEGTGGFTGELFF. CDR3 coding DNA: TGTGCCATCAGTGAGGGGACAGGGGGATTCACCGGGGAGCTGTTTTTT.

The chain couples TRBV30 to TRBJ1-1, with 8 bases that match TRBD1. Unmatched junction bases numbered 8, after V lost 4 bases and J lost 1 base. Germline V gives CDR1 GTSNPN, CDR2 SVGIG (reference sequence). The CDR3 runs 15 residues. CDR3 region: CAWNPRGLGNTEAFF. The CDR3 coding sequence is TGTGCCTGGAATCCCAGGGGGCTAGGGAACACTGAAGCTTTCTTT.

The CDR3: CATSREQAANYGYTF. The CDR3 DNA sequence: TGTGCCACCAGCAGAGAACAGGCAGCTAACTATGGCTACACCTTC. This chain links TRBV15 with TRBJ1-2, with D possibly being TRBD1 (5 bases). Between the trimmed V and J ends, which lost 0 bases and 0 bases, there was a span of 8 bases. Germline CDR1 and CDR2: LNHNV and YYDKDF (reference sequence). CDR3 length: 15 amino acids.

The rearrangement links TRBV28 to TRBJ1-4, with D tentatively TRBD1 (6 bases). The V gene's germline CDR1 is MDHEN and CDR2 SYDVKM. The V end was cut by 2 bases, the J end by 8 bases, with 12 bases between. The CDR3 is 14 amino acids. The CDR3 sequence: CASSLTGMEEKLFF. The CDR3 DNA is TGTGCCAGCAGTTTAACAGGGATGGAGGAAAAACTGTTTTTT.

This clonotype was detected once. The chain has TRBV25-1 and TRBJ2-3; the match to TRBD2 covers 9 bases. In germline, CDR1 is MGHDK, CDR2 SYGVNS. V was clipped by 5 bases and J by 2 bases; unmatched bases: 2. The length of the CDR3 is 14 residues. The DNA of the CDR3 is TGTGCCAGCAGTATAGCGGGAGTCACAGATACGCAGTATTTT. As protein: CASSIAGVTDTQYF.

The CDR3 DNA reads TGCGCCAGCAGCCAAGATGGCGTGGGAACAACTAATGAAAAACTGTTTTTT. Its protein is CASSQDGVGTTNEKLFF. The chain uses TRBV4-3 and TRBJ1-4; D is unresolved. Trimming stripped 0 bases from V and 0 bases from J, with 11 bases between. Germline CDR1 reads LGHNA; CDR2 reads YSLEER. This CDR3 spans 17 amino acids.

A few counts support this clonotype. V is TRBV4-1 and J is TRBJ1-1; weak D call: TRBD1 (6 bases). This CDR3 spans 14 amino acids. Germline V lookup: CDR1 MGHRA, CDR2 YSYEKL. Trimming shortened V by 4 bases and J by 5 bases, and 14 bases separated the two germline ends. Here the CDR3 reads CASSPYTGSTEAFF. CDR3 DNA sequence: TGCGCCAGCAGCCCTTATACAGGGAGTACTGAAGCTTTCTTT.

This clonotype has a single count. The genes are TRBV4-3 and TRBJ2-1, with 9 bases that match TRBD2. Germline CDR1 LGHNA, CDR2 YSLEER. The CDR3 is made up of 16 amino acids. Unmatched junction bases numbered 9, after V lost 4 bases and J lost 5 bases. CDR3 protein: CASSPAGGPGNNEQFF. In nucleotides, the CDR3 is TGCGCCAGCAGCCCCGCGGGAGGGCCGGGGAACAATGAGCAGTTCTTC.

CDR3 sequence (DNA): TGCAGTGCTAGAGATAGGTGGCAGGAGAGCTCCTATAATTCACCCCTCCACTTT. Residues: CSARDRWQESSYNSPLHF. The chain employs TRBV20-1 and TRBJ1-6; D not resolved. CDR3 size: 18 residues. The V end lost 0 bases, the J end lost 0 bases, and 15 bases lay between the germline ends. Germline CDR1 and CDR2: DFQATT and SNEGSKA (reference sequence).

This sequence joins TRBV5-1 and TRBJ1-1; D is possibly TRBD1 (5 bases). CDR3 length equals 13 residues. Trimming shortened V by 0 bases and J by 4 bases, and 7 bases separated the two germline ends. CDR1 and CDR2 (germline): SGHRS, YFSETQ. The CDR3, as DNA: TGCGCCAGCAGCTTGGGGGGGACCACTGAAGCTTTCTTT. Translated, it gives CASSLGGTTEAFF. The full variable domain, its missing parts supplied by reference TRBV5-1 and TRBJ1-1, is KAGVTQTPRYLIKTRGQQVTLSCSPISGHRSVSWYQQTPGQGLQFLFEYFSETQRNKGNFPGRFSGRQFSNSRSEMNVSTLELGDSALYLCASSLGGTTEAFFGQGTRLTVV.

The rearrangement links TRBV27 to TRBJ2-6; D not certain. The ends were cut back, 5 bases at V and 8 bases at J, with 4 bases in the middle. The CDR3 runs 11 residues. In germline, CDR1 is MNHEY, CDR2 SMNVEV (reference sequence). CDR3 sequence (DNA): TGTGCCAGCAGTGGATCCAACGTCCTGACTTTC. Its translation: CASSGSNVLTF. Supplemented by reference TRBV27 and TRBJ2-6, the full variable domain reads EAQVTQNPRYLITVTGKKLTVTCSQNMNHEYMSWYRQDPGLGLRQIYYSMNVEVTDKGDVPEGYKVSRKEKRNFPLILESPSPNQTSLYFCASSGSNVLTFGAGSRLTVL.

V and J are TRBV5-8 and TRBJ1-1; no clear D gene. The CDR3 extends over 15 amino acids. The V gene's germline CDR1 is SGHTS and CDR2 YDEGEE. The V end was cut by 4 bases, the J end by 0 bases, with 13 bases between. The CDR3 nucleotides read TGTGCCAGCAGCCCGGGGATCTTTCTGAACACTGAAGCTTTCTTT. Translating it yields CASSPGIFLNTEAFF.

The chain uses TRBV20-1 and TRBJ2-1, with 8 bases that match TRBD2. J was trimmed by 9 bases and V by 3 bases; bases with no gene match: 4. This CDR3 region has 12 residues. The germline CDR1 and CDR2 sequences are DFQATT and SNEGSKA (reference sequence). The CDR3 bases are TGCAGTGCTAGGGAAGCGGGAGTTGAGCAGTTCTTC. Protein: CSAREAGVEQFF.

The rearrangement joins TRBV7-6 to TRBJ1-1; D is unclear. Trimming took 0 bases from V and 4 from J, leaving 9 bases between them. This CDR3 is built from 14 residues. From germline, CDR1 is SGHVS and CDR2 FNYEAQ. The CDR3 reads CASSLAGNPTEAFF. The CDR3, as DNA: TGTGCCAGCAGCTTAGCAGGCAATCCCACTGAAGCTTTCTTT.